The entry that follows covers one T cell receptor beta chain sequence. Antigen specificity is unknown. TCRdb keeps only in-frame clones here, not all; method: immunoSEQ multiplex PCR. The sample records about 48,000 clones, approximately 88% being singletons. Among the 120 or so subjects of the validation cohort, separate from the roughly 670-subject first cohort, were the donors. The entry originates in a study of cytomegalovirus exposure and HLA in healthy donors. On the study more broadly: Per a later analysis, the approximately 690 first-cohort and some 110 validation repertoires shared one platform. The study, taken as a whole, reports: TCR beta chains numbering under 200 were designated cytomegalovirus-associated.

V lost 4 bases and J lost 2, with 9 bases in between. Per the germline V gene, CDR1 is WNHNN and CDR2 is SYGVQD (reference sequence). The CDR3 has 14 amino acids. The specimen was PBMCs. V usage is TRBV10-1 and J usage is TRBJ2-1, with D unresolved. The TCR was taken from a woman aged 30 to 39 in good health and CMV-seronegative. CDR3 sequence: CASSGGRPYNEQFF. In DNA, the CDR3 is TGCGCCAGCAGTGGAGGTAGGCCCTACAATGAGCAGTTCTTC.